This is a list of T cell receptor beta chains from one sample in a study of blood T cell repertoires in COVID-19. The protocol was immunoSEQ multiplex PCR, while the TCRdb copy is restricted to in-frame clones and leaves out a portion. The table has 150,000 to 200,000 clones, 70% to 85% seen once. Sequences were obtained from PBMCs or T cells enriched from blood (not recorded which). These TCRs come from a woman aged 55-70 years with acute COVID-19. CDR3s include the opening cysteine and the closing phenylalanine or tryptophan. D genes are given only for firm matches. Some rows have no size entry. The others give once, few or many, or a class for an expanded clone.

D gene: TRBD2
clone size: .
V gene: TRBV29-1
J gene: TRBJ2-1
CDR3 protein: CSAPLRGGNEQFF
CDR3 DNA: TGCAGCGCCCCCCTTCGGGGGGGCAATGAGCAGTTCTTC

D gene: TRBD2
clone size: .
V gene: TRBV24-1
J gene: TRBJ2-7
CDR3 protein: CATSDTRTSDSAYEQYF
CDR3 DNA: TGTGCCACCAGTGACACCCGGACTAGCGACAGTGCGTACGAGCAGTACTTC

D gene: .
clone size: .
V gene: TRBV5-4
J gene: TRBJ1-2
CDR3 protein: CASSPQISMPNYGYTF
CDR3 DNA: TGTGCCAGCAGCCCCCAGATATCAATGCCGAACTATGGCTACACCTTC

D gene: .
clone size: .
V gene: TRBV9
J gene: TRBJ2-6
CDR3 protein: CASSVLTRGANVLTF
CDR3 DNA: TGTGCCAGCAGCGTACTGACGAGGGGGGCCAACGTCCTGACTTTC

D gene: TRBD2
clone size: .
V gene: TRBV7-2
J gene: TRBJ2-3
CDR3 protein: CASSPGLASADTQYF
CDR3 DNA: TGTGCCAGCAGCCCCGGACTAGCGAGTGCAGATACGCAGTATTTT

D gene: TRBD1
clone size: .
V gene: TRBV4-3
J gene: TRBJ1-2
CDR3 protein: CASSQGDREDGYTF
CDR3 DNA: TGCGCCAGCAGCCAAGGTGACAGGGAGGATGGCTACACCTTC

D gene: .
clone size: once
V gene: TRBV30
J gene: TRBJ2-3
CDR3 protein: CAWGTGGQDTQYF
CDR3 DNA: TGTGCCTGGGGGACGGGGGGCCAAGATACGCAGTATTTT

D gene: TRBD2
clone size: once
V gene: TRBV12-3/TRBV12-4
J gene: TRBJ2-7
CDR3 protein: CASSTARGYEQYF
CDR3 DNA: TGTGCCAGCAGTACGGCGCGGGGGTACGAGCAGTACTTC

D gene: .
clone size: .
V gene: TRBV6-4
J gene: TRBJ2-2
CDR3 protein: CASSDRGPANTGELFF
CDR3 DNA: TGTGCCAGCAGTGACCGAGGGCCGGCGAACACCGGGGAGCTGTTTTTT

D gene: .
clone size: once
V gene: TRBV12-5
J gene: TRBJ1-2
CDR3 protein: CASGYAGVAGYTF
CDR3 DNA: TGTGCTAGTGGCTATGCAGGGGTCGCTGGCTACACCTTC

D gene: .
clone size: .
V gene: TRBV11-2
J gene: TRBJ2-3
CDR3 protein: CASSLFGDTQYF
CDR3 DNA: TGTGCCAGCAGCTTATTCGGGGATACGCAGTATTTT

D gene: TRBD2
clone size: .
V gene: TRBV28
J gene: TRBJ2-3
CDR3 protein: CASSLLAGVMGDTQYF
CDR3 DNA: TGTGCCAGCAGCTTACTAGCGGGAGTCATGGGGGATACGCAGTATTTT

D gene: .
clone size: .
V gene: TRBV27
J gene: TRBJ1-6
CDR3 protein: CASRGQWGSPLHF
CDR3 DNA: TGTGCCAGTAGGGGCCAGTGGGGCTCACCCCTCCACTTT

D gene: TRBD2
clone size: .
V gene: TRBV5-1
J gene: TRBJ2-3
CDR3 protein: CASSLDTSGGPRQTQYF
CDR3 DNA: TGCGCCAGCAGCTTGGATACTAGCGGGGGTCCGAGACAGACGCAGTATTTT

D gene: .
clone size: .
V gene: TRBV27
J gene: TRBJ2-3
CDR3 protein: CATIGGGLSDTQYF
CDR3 DNA: TGTGCCACTATAGGAGGGGGCTTATCAGATACGCAGTATTTT

D gene: TRBD2
clone size: .
V gene: TRBV4-2
J gene: TRBJ2-3
CDR3 protein: CASSQDSPAGGPDTQYF
CDR3 DNA: TGTGCCAGCAGCCAAGATAGCCCAGCGGGAGGGCCTGATACGCAGTATTTT

D gene: .
clone size: .
V gene: TRBV5-4
J gene: TRBJ1-1
CDR3 protein: CASSLVGVDTEAFF
CDR3 DNA: TGTGCCAGCAGCTTGGTCGGGGTTGACACTGAAGCTTTCTTT

D gene: TRBD2
clone size: .
V gene: TRBV6-2/TRBV6-3
J gene: TRBJ2-7
CDR3 protein: CASSSLLAGGPSYFYEQYF
CDR3 DNA: TGTGCCAGCAGTTCCCTTCTAGCGGGAGGGCCCTCATACTTCTACGAGCAGTACTTC

D gene: .
clone size: few
V gene: TRBV4-3
J gene: TRBJ1-5
CDR3 protein: CASSQEWHKSQPQHF
CDR3 DNA: TGCGCCAGCAGCCAAGAATGGCACAAAAGTCAGCCCCAGCATTTT

D gene: .
clone size: .
V gene: TRBV21-1
J gene: TRBJ2-3
CDR3 protein: CASTDRSQGGADTQYF
CDR3 DNA: TGTGCCAGCACCGACAGGTCTCAGGGTGGTGCAGATACGCAGTATTTT

D gene: TRBD2
clone size: .
V gene: TRBV19
J gene: TRBJ2-5
CDR3 protein: CASGTSGGALETQYF
CDR3 DNA: TGTGCCAGTGGAACTAGCGGGGGGGCCTTGGAGACCCAGTACTTC

D gene: .
clone size: .
V gene: TRBV28
J gene: TRBJ2-5
CDR3 protein: CASSFRPPREETQYF
CDR3 DNA: TGTGCCAGCAGTTTTCGGCCCCCTAGGGAGGAGACCCAGTACTTC

D gene: .
clone size: .
V gene: TRBV4-2
J gene: TRBJ2-3
CDR3 protein: CASSQDRDNFPIRTDTQYF
CDR3 DNA: TGTGCCAGCAGCCAAGATCGCGACAACTTCCCGATAAGGACAGATACGCAGTATTTT

D gene: .
clone size: .
V gene: TRBV4-3
J gene: TRBJ2-4
CDR3 protein: CASSQDWGDIQYF
CDR3 DNA: TGCGCCAGCAGCCAAGATTGGGGAGACATTCAGTACTTC

D gene: .
clone size: .
V gene: TRBV6-5
J gene: TRBJ2-3
CDR3 protein: CASSYGGRTDTQYF
CDR3 DNA: TGTGCCAGCAGTTACGGTGGGAGAACAGATACGCAGTATTTT

D gene: TRBD1
clone size: .
V gene: TRBV7-8
J gene: TRBJ1-2
CDR3 protein: CASSAGQGASYGYTF
CDR3 DNA: TGTGCCAGCAGCGCCGGACAGGGGGCGTCTTATGGCTACACCTTC

D gene: TRBD2
clone size: once
V gene: TRBV19
J gene: TRBJ2-3
CDR3 protein: CASSYLAGGRDTQYF
CDR3 DNA: TGTGCCAGTAGCTACCTAGCGGGGGGGAGAGATACGCAGTATTTT

D gene: TRBD1
clone size: few
V gene: TRBV6-5
J gene: TRBJ2-5
CDR3 protein: CASSYSVQGAAETQYF
CDR3 DNA: TGTGCCAGCAGTTACTCCGTGCAGGGGGCTGCAGAGACCCAGTACTTC

D gene: .
clone size: few
V gene: TRBV19
J gene: TRBJ1-2
CDR3 protein: CASSILNAGIYGYTF
CDR3 DNA: TGTGCCAGTAGTATTTTGAATGCAGGGATCTATGGCTACACCTTC

D gene: .
clone size: .
V gene: TRBV5-5
J gene: TRBJ1-5
CDR3 protein: CASSLRHTSYSNQPQHF
CDR3 DNA: TGTGCCAGCAGCCTAAGACACACCTCATATAGCAATCAGCCCCAGCATTTT

D gene: .
clone size: .
V gene: TRBV5-5
J gene: TRBJ1-3
CDR3 protein: CASSITGGAPGNTIYF
CDR3 DNA: TGTGCCAGCAGCATAACGGGGGGCGCCCCTGGAAACACCATATATTTT

D gene: .
clone size: .
V gene: TRBV5-8
J gene: TRBJ1-5
CDR3 protein: CASSLASQPQHF
CDR3 DNA: TGTGCCAGCAGCTTGGCTAGCCAGCCCCAGCATTTT